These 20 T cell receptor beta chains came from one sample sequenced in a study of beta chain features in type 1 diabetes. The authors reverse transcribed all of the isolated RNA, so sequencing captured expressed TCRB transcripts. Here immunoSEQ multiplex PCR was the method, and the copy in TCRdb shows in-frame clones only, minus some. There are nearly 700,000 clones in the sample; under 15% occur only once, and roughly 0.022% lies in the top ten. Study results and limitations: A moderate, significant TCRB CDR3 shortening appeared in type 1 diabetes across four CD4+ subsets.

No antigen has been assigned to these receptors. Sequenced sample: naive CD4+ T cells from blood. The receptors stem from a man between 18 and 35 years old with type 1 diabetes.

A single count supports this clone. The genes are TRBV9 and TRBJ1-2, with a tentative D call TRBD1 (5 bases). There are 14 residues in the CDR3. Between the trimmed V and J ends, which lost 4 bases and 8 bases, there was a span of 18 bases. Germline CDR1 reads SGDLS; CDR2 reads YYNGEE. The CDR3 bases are TGTGCCAGCAGCCCCCGTGGGGGGGTTCAGGGCTACACCTTC. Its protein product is CASSPRGGVQGYTF.

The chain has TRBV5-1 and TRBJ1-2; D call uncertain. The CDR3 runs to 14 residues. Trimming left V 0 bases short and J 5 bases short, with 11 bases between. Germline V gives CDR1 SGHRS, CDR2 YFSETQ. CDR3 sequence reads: CASSLGTGRYGYTF. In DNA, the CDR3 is TGCGCCAGCAGCTTGGGGACCGGGCGGTATGGCTACACCTTC.

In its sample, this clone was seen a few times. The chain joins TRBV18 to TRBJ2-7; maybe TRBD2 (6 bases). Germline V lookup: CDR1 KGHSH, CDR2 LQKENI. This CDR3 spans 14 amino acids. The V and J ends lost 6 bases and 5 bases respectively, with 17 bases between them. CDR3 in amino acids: CASSPPGLLHEQYF. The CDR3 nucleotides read TGTGCCAGCTCCCCTCCGGGACTCCTTCACGAGCAGTACTTC.

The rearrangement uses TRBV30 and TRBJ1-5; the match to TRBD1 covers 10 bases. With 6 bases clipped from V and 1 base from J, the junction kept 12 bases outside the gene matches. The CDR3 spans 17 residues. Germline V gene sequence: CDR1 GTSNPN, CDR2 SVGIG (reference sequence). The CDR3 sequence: CACRDRGYLGSNQPQHF. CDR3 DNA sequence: TGTGCCTGCCGGGACAGGGGCTATCTAGGGAGCAATCAGCCCCAGCATTTT.

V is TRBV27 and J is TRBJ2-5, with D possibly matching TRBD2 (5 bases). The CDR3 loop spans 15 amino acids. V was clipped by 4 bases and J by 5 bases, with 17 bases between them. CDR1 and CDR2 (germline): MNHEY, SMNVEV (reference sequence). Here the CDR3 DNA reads TGTGCCAGCAGTTCCCCCGGGGTCGGGGAGGAGACCCAGTACTTC. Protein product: CASSSPGVGEETQYF.

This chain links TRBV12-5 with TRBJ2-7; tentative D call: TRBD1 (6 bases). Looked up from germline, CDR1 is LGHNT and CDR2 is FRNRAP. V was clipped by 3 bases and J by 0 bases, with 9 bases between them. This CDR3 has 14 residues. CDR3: CASGLGQLSYEQYF. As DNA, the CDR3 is TGTGCTAGTGGTTTAGGACAGCTCTCCTACGAGCAGTACTTC.

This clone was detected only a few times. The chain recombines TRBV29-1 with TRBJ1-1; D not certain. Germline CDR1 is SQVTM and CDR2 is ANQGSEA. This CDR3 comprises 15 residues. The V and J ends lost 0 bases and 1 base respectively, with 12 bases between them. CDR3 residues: CSVEDLGTPNTEAFF. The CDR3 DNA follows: TGCAGCGTTGAAGATCTCGGAACACCGAACACTGAAGCTTTCTTT. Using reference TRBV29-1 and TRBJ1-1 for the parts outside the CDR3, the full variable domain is SAVISQKPSRDICQRGTSLTIQCQVDSQVTMMFWYRQQPGQSLTLIATANQGSEATYESGFVIDKFPISRPNLTFSTLTVSNMSPEDSSIYLCSVEDLGTPNTEAFFGQGTRLTVV.

The DNA for the CDR3 is TGTGCCACCAGCAGACAACTAGGGACAGGGCCAAATGAAAAACTGTTTTTT. This translates into CATSRQLGTGPNEKLFF. V and J are TRBV15 and TRBJ1-4; 9 bases are a match to TRBD1. Germline V gene sequence: CDR1 LNHNV, CDR2 YYDKDF (reference sequence). The length of the CDR3 is 17 residues. Germline trimming cut 2 bases from V and 5 bases from J; bases unmatched to any gene: 9. The entire variable domain, with the rest obtained from reference TRBV15 and TRBJ1-4, is as follows: DAMVIQNPRYQVTQFGKPVTLSCSQTLNHNVMYWYQQKSSQAPKLLFHYYDKDFNNEADTPDNFQSRRPNTSFCFLDIRSPGLGDTAMYLCATSRQLGTGPNEKLFFGSGTQLSVL.

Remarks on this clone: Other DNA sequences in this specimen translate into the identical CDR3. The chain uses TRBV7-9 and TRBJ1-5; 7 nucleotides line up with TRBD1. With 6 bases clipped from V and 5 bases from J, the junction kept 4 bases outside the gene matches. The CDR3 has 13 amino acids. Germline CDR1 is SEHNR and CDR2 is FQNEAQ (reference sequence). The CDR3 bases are TGTGCCAGCAGTAGACAGGGCGATCAGCCCCAGCATTTT. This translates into CASSRQGDQPQHF.

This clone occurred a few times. The CDR3 sequence is CASGPGALQETQYF. CDR3 nucleotide sequence: TGTGCCAGTGGACCGGGGGCGCTTCAAGAGACCCAGTACTTC. The J gene is TRBJ2-5, the V gene TRBV19, with D perhaps being TRBD1 or TRBD2 (6 bases each). The length of the CDR3 is 14 residues. The germline V gene encodes CDR1 LNHDA and CDR2 SQIVND (reference sequence). The ends were cut back, 8 bases at V and 2 bases at J, with 15 bases in the middle.

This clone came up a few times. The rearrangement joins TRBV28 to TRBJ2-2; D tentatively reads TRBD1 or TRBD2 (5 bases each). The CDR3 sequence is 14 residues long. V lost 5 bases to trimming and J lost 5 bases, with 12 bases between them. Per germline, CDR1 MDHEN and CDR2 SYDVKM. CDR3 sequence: CASSGGRTTGELFF. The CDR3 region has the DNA TGTGCCAGCAGTGGGGGACGAACGACCGGGGAGCTGTTTTTT.

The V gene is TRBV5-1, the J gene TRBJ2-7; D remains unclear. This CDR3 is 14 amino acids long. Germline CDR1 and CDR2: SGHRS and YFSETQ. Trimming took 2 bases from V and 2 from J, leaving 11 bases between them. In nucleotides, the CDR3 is TGCGCCAGCAGCTTTAACGCTCCAACCTACGAGCAGTACTTC. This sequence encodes CASSFNAPTYEQYF.

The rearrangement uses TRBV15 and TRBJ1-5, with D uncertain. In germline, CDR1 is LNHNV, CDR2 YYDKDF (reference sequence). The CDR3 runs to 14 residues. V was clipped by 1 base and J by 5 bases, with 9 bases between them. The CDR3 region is CATSRGGGYQPQHF. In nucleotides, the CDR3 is TGTGCCACCAGCAGAGGGGGAGGCTATCAGCCCCAGCATTTT. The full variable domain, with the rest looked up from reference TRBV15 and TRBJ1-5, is DAMVIQNPRYQVTQFGKPVTLSCSQTLNHNVMYWYQQKSSQAPKLLFHYYDKDFNNEADTPDNFQSRRPNTSFCFLDIRSPGLGDTAMYLCATSRGGGYQPQHFGDGTRLSIL.

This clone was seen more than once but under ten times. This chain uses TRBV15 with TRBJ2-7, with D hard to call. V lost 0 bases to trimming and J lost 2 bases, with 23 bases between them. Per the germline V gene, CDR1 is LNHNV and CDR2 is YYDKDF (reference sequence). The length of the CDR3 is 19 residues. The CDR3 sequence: CATSRDLRAGLTRTYEQYF. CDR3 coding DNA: TGTGCCACCAGCAGAGATCTAAGGGCCGGGTTGACTCGCACCTACGAGCAGTACTTC.

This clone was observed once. CDR3 coding DNA: TGTGCCAGCAGCGTAGGAGGACAGGGTGGACGGGCTTTCTTT. It codes for CASSVGGQGGRAFF. V gene TRBV9 combines with J gene TRBJ1-1; 8 nucleotides align to TRBD1. V lost 0 bases to trimming and J lost 11 bases; unmatched junction nucleotides: 9. The CDR3 sequence is 14 residues long. Germline lookup yields CDR1 SGDLS and CDR2 YYNGEE.

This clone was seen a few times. The CDR3: CASSLGTGDTDTQYF. The CDR3 DNA reads TGTGCCAGCTCCCTCGGGACAGGCGACACAGATACGCAGTATTTT. J is TRBJ2-3 and V is TRBV18, with 8 positions matching TRBD1. V lost 6 bases and J lost 2; bases outside the gene matches: 7. Germline V gene sequence: CDR1 KGHSH, CDR2 LQKENI. CDR3 size: 15 residues.

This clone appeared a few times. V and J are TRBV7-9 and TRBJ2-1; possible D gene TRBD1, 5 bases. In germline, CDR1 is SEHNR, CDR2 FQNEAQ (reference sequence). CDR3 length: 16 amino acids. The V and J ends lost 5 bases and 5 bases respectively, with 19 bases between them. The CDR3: CASSPQGTGINNEQFF. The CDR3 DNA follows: TGTGCCAGCAGCCCTCAGGGAACTGGAATCAACAATGAGCAGTTCTTC.

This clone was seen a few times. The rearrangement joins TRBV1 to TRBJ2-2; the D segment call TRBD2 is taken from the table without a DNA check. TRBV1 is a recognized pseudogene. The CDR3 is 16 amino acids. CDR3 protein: CTSTPWSGLNTGELFF. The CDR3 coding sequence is TGCACCAGCACCCCCTGGAGCGGCCTGAACACCGGGGAGCTGTTTTTT.

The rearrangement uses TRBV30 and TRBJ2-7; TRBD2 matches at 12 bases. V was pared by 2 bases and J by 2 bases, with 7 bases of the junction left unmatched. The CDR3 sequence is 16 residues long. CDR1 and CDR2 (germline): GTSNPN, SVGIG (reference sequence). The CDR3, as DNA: TGTGCCTGGAGTACGTCGACTAGCGGGGGAACCTACGAGCAGTACTTC. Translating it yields CAWSTSTSGGTYEQYF.

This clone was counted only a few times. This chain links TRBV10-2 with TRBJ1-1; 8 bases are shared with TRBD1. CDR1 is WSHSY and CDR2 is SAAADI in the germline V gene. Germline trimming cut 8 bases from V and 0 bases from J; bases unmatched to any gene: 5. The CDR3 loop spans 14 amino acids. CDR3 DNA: TGCGCCAGCTCCCCGGGACAGGTGAACACTGAAGCTTTCTTT. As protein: CASSPGQVNTEAFF.